This T cell receptor (beta chain) comes out of a study of OX40 agonist ivuxolimab in advanced cancers. Study-level background: Ivuxolimab was a fully human IgG2 agonistic monoclonal antibody targeting the costimulatory receptor OX40 (CD134). Peripheral TCRbeta sequencing was intended to test whether TCR sequence diversity was altered and clonal T-cell expansion was caused by ivuxolimab. Of the approximately 50 patients in dose escalation, 19 had hepatocellular carcinoma, about 15 had melanoma, 9 had renal cell carcinoma and 9 had head and neck cancer. Prior anti-PD-1, anti-PD-L1 or anti-CTLA-4 therapy was permitted, and approximately 40% of dose-escalation patients had received checkpoint inhibitors. In the dose-escalation cohort, more than 75% of patients were male, and the mean age was roughly 60 years, with a range of about 23 to 85. The paper describes the monotherapy dose-escalation part (N = 52 patients) of the phase I trial of ivuxolimab. Intravenous ivuxolimab was administered to patients every 2 weeks at six dose levels: 0.01, 0.1, 0.3, 1.5, 3 and 10 mg/kg. Partial responses occurred in three dose-escalation patients: two with cutaneous melanoma and one with hepatocellular carcinoma. General findings and caveats noted by the study authors: Low levels of normalized T-cell clonal expansion were also seen in some patients who did not respond. At doses of 0.1 to 3.0 mg/kg, clonal expansion of both CD4+ and CD8+ T cells in blood was seen between baseline and week 6. The antigen specificity of the peripheral T cells that underwent clonal expansion was not determined. On average, CD8+ T cells showed more expanded clones than CD4+ T cells after ivuxolimab. In the 0.1-3.0 mg/kg groups, partial responders had among the lowest normalized peripheral clonal expansion, particularly in CD8+ T cells.

The trial excluded patients who had a history of autoimmune disease or were on systemic immunosuppression. In every dose cohort, peripheral blood was drawn for TCR sequencing at baseline, cycle 4 day 1, and cycle 7 day 1. Samples were obtained from an open-label, multicenter, first-in-human phase I dose-escalation trial of ivuxolimab. Adults with locally advanced or metastatic melanoma, renal cell, hepatocellular, or head and neck squamous cell carcinoma were enrolled in the trial. Before TCR sequencing, CD4+ T cells and CD8+ T cells were sorted from peripheral blood as separate populations. To sequence the TCRbeta CDR3 region, genomic DNA was isolated from the sorted cells. The immunoSEQ Assay was used for sequencing of TCRbeta CDR3 regions. Drawn from immuneACCESS, this table holds only the in-frame rearrangements with V and J called that TCRdb kept. Clones are partly lost; checked studies trace under half to an unresolved V gene and leave the rest unexplained. The sample table contains roughly 60,000 clones; only one count was recorded for about 90% of them. The top ten constitute around 15% of the sample.

With respect to this clone: The clone's antigen remains unknown. No base-level quality is on record; no much larger clone is a single base apart.

Taken from cysteine to phenylalanine, the CDR3 has 13 residues. The retained sequence is limited to the CDR3, 39 bases, with the frame set at the first base. CDR1 and CDR2, looked up from the germline V gene, are SGHRS and YFSETQ. V was cut back by 0 bases and J by 1 base, leaving a gap of 4 bases between them. This receptor chain uses TRBV5-1 and TRBJ2-5; there is no confident call for the D gene. Sequenced here: CD4+ or CD8+ T cells sorted from blood, sampled in a trial of the OX40 agonist ivuxolimab. This sequence originates from an adult with an advanced solid tumor such as melanoma, head and neck, liver or kidney cancer. The CDR3 loop reads CASSLVIQETQYF. The nucleotides read TGCGCCAGCAGCTTGGTCATCCAAGAGACCCAGTACTTC.